The next 5 T cell receptor beta chains were all read from a single sample in a study of blood T cell repertoires in COVID-19. Method: immunoSEQ multiplex PCR; TCRdb's copy keeps in-frame clones and lacks some. This sample yields about 300,000 clones, of which approximately 85% are seen a single time; about 2% belongs to the top ten. The sequenced sample consisted of PBMCs or T cells enriched from blood (not recorded which). These receptors all stem from a man aged 30 to 39 who had recovered from COVID-19.

The CDR3, as DNA: TGCAGCGTCCCCCTAACCCGGTCTGCCTACAATGAGCAGTTCTTC. Amino acids: CSVPLTRSAYNEQFF. The chain links TRBV29-1 to TRBJ2-1; D is ambiguous. The CDR3 runs 15 residues. V was pared by 6 bases and J by 2 bases, with 17 bases between. CDR1 is SQVTM and CDR2 is ANQGSEA in the germline V gene.

This clone has only one observation. The chain has TRBV29-1 and TRBJ2-5, with D possibly TRBD1 on 6 matching bases. The CDR3 extends over 15 amino acids. V dropped 6 bases and J dropped 5 bases, with 22 bases sitting between them. The germline CDR1 and CDR2 sequences are SQVTM and ANQGSEA. For the CDR3, the DNA is TGCAGCGTCGCCCATCGACAGGCCTTAGGGGAGACCCAGTACTTC. Residues: CSVAHRQALGETQYF.

V is TRBV7-2 and J is TRBJ1-2, with 8 bases lining up with TRBD1. V lost 2 bases, J lost 4 bases, and 9 bases stayed unmatched. The CDR3 spans 16 residues. CDR1 is SGHTA, CDR2 FQGNSA, per germline. The CDR3 DNA is TGTGCCAGCAGCTTAACCCCTGGACAGGGCGGCTATGGCTACACCTTC. It translates to CASSLTPGQGGYGYTF.

The chain couples TRBV30 to TRBJ1-3; tentative D call: TRBD1 (5 bases). V dropped 5 bases and J dropped 2 bases, with 13 bases sitting between them. The CDR3 has 14 residues. Germline CDR1 reads GTSNPN; CDR2 reads SVGIG (reference sequence). CDR3 sequence reads: CAWGRDTAGNTIYF. DNA of the CDR3: TGTGCCTGGGGCAGGGATACAGCTGGAAACACCATATATTTT.

The chain is built from TRBV11-2 and TRBJ2-1; tentative D call: TRBD2 (6 bases). Trimming removed 1 base from V and 3 bases from J, with 13 bases in between. The CDR3 spans 16 residues. Looked up from germline, CDR1 is SGHAT and CDR2 is FQNNGV. The CDR3 DNA reads as TGTGCCAGCAGCTTAGTTCGGGGGTCCTTCTACAATGAGCAGTTCTTC. Its protein is CASSLVRGSFYNEQFF.